These 30 T cell receptor beta chains were sequenced from one sample in a study of regulatory T cells in long-lasting Graves disease. Time point described: newly diagnosed GD, antithyroid drugs for less than 3 months. Making the TCR library involved RNA that had been extracted from PBMCs. Building of the TCR beta libraries involved iRepertoire HTBI primers and Arm-PCR of CDR3 regions. A single record per CDR3 protein comes from TCRdb applying MiXCR to the multiplex PCR reads. The table has a few hundred thousand distinct CDR3 sequences, 12% seen once. The sample was also linked to a second study, of T cells in Graves' hyperthyroidism and ophthalmopathy.

The sample in question was peripheral blood mononuclear cells (PBMCs), obtained at new diagnosis, from a patient treated with antithyroid drugs. The receptors stem from a young woman with Graves disease.

In its sample, this clonotype was seen many times. V is TRBV12-3 or TRBV12-4 and J is TRBJ1-1; maybe TRBD1 (5 bases). With 6 bases removed from V and 5 bases from J, the gap between germline ends came to 13 bases. The CDR3 covers 13 residues. The CDR3 nucleotides read TGTGCCAGCAGCGAGGGGAGTTGGACTGAAGCTTTCTTT. This translates into CASSEGSWTEAFF.

Many counts were recorded for this clonotype. V gene TRBV9 combines with J gene TRBJ2-7; D call uncertain. The CDR3 extends over 15 amino acids. In germline, CDR1 is SGDLS, CDR2 YYNGEE. The germline V and J ends were trimmed by 3 bases and 2 bases, with 15 bases remaining between them. The CDR3 reads CASSAQLSPPYEQYF. For the CDR3, the DNA is TGTGCCAGCAGCGCCCAGTTAAGTCCCCCCTACGAGCAGTACTTC.

In this sample, this clonotype turned up many times. The rearrangement links TRBV7-6 to TRBJ2-3; D gene ambiguous. Germline V gene lookup returns CDR1 SGHVS and CDR2 FNYEAQ. CDR3 size: 15 residues. The germline V and J ends were trimmed by 2 bases and 0 bases, with 9 bases remaining between them. CDR3 region: CASSLNPRSTDTQYF. The CDR3 DNA reads as TGTGCCAGCAGCTTAAACCCTAGGAGCACAGATACGCAGTATTTT.

The V and J genes are TRBV4-3 and TRBJ1-2; D unclear. From germline, CDR1 is LGHNA and CDR2 YSLEER. CDR3 length equals 16 residues. V lost 0 bases, J lost 2 bases, and 13 bases lay in between. Here the CDR3 reads CASSQEFVGGNYGYTF. For the CDR3, the DNA is TGCGCCAGCAGCCAAGAATTCGTGGGAGGCAACTATGGCTACACCTTC.

This clonotype was seen repeatedly, ten times or more. The chain recombines TRBV29-1 with TRBJ2-3; perhaps TRBD2 as D (6 bases). V was pared by 4 bases and J by 6 bases, with 26 bases between. The germline CDR1 and CDR2 sequences are SQVTM and ANQGSEA. This CDR3 spans 17 amino acids. The DNA for the CDR3 is TGCAGCGTTGCTCTGATTAGGGACTCGCCAAGATGGGATACGCAGTATTTT. Its protein is CSVALIRDSPRWDTQYF.

At least ten counts were recorded for this clonotype. The junction does not match germline at one end; this may be a read error. The V gene is TRBV6-2 or TRBV6-3, the J gene TRBJ2-4, with D uncertain. Germline V gives CDR1 MNHEY, CDR2 SVGEGT. This CDR3 spans 12 amino acids. The CDR3 DNA reads TGTGCCAGTAGTTGGGATGCAGGCATTCAGTACTTC. Translated: CASSWDAGIQYF.

This clonotype was found many times. CDR3 bases: TGTGCCAGCAAAGGTCGGCCGGACACGGCTTATGATGGCTACACCTTC. Protein: CASKGRPDTAYDGYTF. V gene TRBV6-1 combines with J gene TRBJ1-2; a possible D gene is TRBD1 (5 bases). V was cut by 7 bases and J by 6 bases, with 24 bases left in between. The CDR3 consists of 16 residues. The V gene's germline CDR1 is MNHNS and CDR2 SASEGT.

In its sample, this clonotype was seen a few times. The V gene is TRBV12-3 or TRBV12-4, the J gene TRBJ1-5, with a tentative D call TRBD1 (6 bases). The CDR3 is made up of 14 amino acids. V lost 4 bases, J lost 3 bases, and 10 bases lay in between. The CDR3 DNA follows: TGTGCCAGCAGTTATACAGGGTACAATCAGCCCCAGCATTTT. This translates into CASSYTGYNQPQHF.

Concerning this clonotype itself: The junction departs from germline at one end; a sequencing error may be responsible. This chain joins TRBV19 and TRBJ2-1; 12 bases are a match to TRBD2. CDR1 and CDR2 from the germline V gene are LNHDA and SQIVND (reference sequence). The CDR3 has 19 amino acids. CDR3 sequence reads: CASSTPTSGSIRRGNGQFF. In DNA, the CDR3 is TGTGCCAGTAGTACACCGACTAGCGGGAGCATTCGTCGCGGAAATGGGCAGTTCTTC.

This clonotype was observed at least ten times. CDR3 protein: CASSLSAVGDSQYF. The CDR3 bases are TGTGCCAGCAGTTTATCGGCGGTGGGGGACTCGCAGTATTTT. The chain combines TRBV27 with TRBJ2-3; a possible D gene is TRBD2 (6 bases). This CDR3 region has 14 residues. V lost 0 bases to trimming and J lost 10 bases, with 14 bases between them. CDR1 is MNHEY and CDR2 is SMNVEV in the germline V gene (reference sequence).

There are many counts of this clonotype. V and J are TRBV7-2 and TRBJ2-5, with 7 positions matching TRBD2. This CDR3 is built from 16 residues. In germline, CDR1 is SGHTA, CDR2 FQGNSA. V shed 5 bases, J shed 3 bases, and the junction held 12 bases outside the gene matches. CDR3 nucleotides: TGTGCCAGCAGCCCGCCATGGCAGGGAGGGAAAGAGACCCAGTACTTC. Its translation is CASSPPWQGGKETQYF.

This clonotype occurred many times. The chain couples TRBV6-1 to TRBJ2-7; possibly TRBD2 for D (6 bases). Per germline, CDR1 MNHNS and CDR2 SASEGT. The CDR3 length is 18 residues. The V gene lost 7 bases and the J gene lost 1 base, with 26 bases spanning the gap. CDR3 nucleotide sequence: TGTGCCAGCACCAATTATGGCAGGACTATTCCTCGGTCCTACGAGCAGTACGTC. It yields the protein CASTNYGRTIPRSYEQYV.

At least ten counts were recorded for this clonotype. CDR3 amino acids: CASSLGFGKLFF. The CDR3 bases are TGTGCCAGCAGCTTGGGGTTCGGGAAACTGTTTTTT. The chain carries TRBV7-9 and TRBJ1-4; D not resolved. Deletions cut 3 bases from V and 11 bases from J, with 10 bases between. The CDR3 length is 12 residues. Germline assignment: CDR1 SEHNR and CDR2 FQNEAQ (reference sequence).

This clonotype was seen many times. The chain's CDR3 is CASSYAAGDEQFF. In nucleotides, the CDR3 is TGTGCCAGCAGTTACGCTGCAGGGGATGAGCAGTTCTTC. The V call is TRBV6-5, the J call TRBJ2-1; a weak D match, TRBD1 (6 bases). CDR1 is MNHEY and CDR2 is SVGAGI in the germline V gene. This CDR3 contains 13 residues. The V end was cut by 2 bases, the J end by 8 bases, with 10 bases between.

This clonotype was recorded at least ten times. The rearrangement joins TRBV30 to TRBJ1-2; possible D gene TRBD1, 5 bases. With 8 bases removed from V and 4 bases from J, the gap between germline ends came to 17 bases. CDR3 length: 13 amino acids. Germline V gene data show CDR1 as GTSNPN and CDR2 as SVGIG (reference sequence). CDR3 region: CAGIPGTGYGYTF. In DNA form, the CDR3 reads TGTGCCGGCATCCCGGGGACTGGCTATGGCTACACCTTC.

Regarding this clonotype: The missing conserved phenylalanine or tryptophan at the end of this CDR3 makes a read error likely. The rearrangement joins TRBV10-3 to TRBJ2-5, with 11 nucleotides matching TRBD1. The CDR3 sequence is 14 residues long. V trimming: 6 bases; J trimming: 5 bases; junction bases outside the gene matches: 5. Germline-derived CDR1 and CDR2 are ENHRY and SYGVKD. For the CDR3, the DNA is TGTGCCATCAGCCCCGGGACAGGGGGGGAGACCCAGTACCTC. Its translation: CAISPGTGGETQYL.

This clonotype was seen at least ten times. V is TRBV6-5 and J is TRBJ1-6, with 7 bases lining up with TRBD1. Per the germline V gene, CDR1 is MNHEY and CDR2 is SVGAGI. The length of the CDR3 is 16 residues. With V trimmed by 3 bases and J by 9 bases, 11 bases remained unmatched. CDR3 DNA: TGTGCCAGCAGTTATTTTGCCGGGACAGTTGGTTCACCCCTCCACTTT. Its protein is CASSYFAGTVGSPLHF.

This clonotype has ten or more counts. The gene calls are TRBV7-3 and TRBJ1-1, with D unresolved. Trimming cost V 2 bases and J 7 bases, with 17 bases left between them. CDR1 and CDR2 (germline): SGHTA, FQGTGA. This CDR3 contains 15 residues. DNA of the CDR3: TGTGCCAGCAGCTTAGTGCACAGCGACGGGAATGAAGCTTTCTTT. It specifies CASSLVHSDGNEAFF.

The chain carries TRBV6-1 and TRBJ2-7; tentatively, D is TRBD1 (6 bases). Germline V CDR1 and CDR2: MNHNS, SASEGT. The V end lost 6 bases, the J end lost 5 bases, and 17 bases lay between the germline ends. The CDR3 covers 14 residues. In nucleotides, the CDR3 is TGTGCCAGCAGATCCGGGACACCGGTGGACGAGCAGTACTTC. Residues: CASRSGTPVDEQYF.

This clonotype was seen at least ten times. This chain joins TRBV7-6 and TRBJ1-5; D is unclear. The germline CDR1 and CDR2 sequences are SGHVS and FNYEAQ. The CDR3 sequence is 14 residues long. The germline V and J ends were trimmed by 1 base and 3 bases, with 7 bases remaining between them. The CDR3: CASSLEADNQPQHF. The CDR3 DNA sequence: TGTGCCAGCAGCTTAGAGGCAGACAATCAGCCCCAGCATTTT.

This clonotype was seen repeatedly, ten times or more. The V and J genes are TRBV24-1 and TRBJ2-7; possibly TRBD2 for D (5 bases). V was trimmed by 3 bases and J by 3 bases, leaving 14 bases between them. The V gene's germline CDR1 is KGHDR and CDR2 SFDVKD. The CDR3 sequence is 15 residues long. The DNA of the CDR3 is TGTGCCACCAGTGATACGCAGACTAATGGCTACGAGCAGTACTTC. It yields the protein CATSDTQTNGYEQYF.

The table lists this clonotype with many counts. The V call is TRBV27, the J call TRBJ2-1; TRBD1 matches 7 bases. CDR1 is MNHEY, CDR2 SMNVEV, per germline (reference sequence). The CDR3 length is 14 residues. J was trimmed by 4 bases and V by 6 bases; bases with no gene match: 6. The CDR3 nucleotides are TGTGCCAGCAGCCATGGGACAGCATACAATGAGCAGTTCTTC. Amino acid sequence: CASSHGTAYNEQFF.

This clonotype was counted ten times or more. The J gene is TRBJ1-2, the V gene TRBV27; 8 bases line up with TRBD1. Germline lookup yields CDR1 MNHEY and CDR2 SMNVEV (reference sequence). This CDR3 has 15 amino acids. V lost 2 bases and J lost 8; bases outside the gene matches: 10. CDR3 coding DNA: TGTGCCAGCAGTTTAATTTCGACAGGGACAGGAGGCTACACCTTC. It specifies CASSLISTGTGGYTF.

In its sample, this clonotype was seen many times. This sequence joins TRBV6-2 or TRBV6-3 and TRBJ2-1; 11 bases agree with TRBD2. CDR3 length: 16 residues. The V segment lost 2 bases and the J segment 8 bases; nucleotides outside the gene matches: 8. Germline V lookup: CDR1 MNHEY, CDR2 SVGEGT. CDR3 in amino acids: CASSYGLAGGGYEQFF. The CDR3 DNA reads TGTGCCAGCAGTTACGGTTTAGCGGGAGGGGGCTATGAGCAGTTCTTC.

This clonotype was seen many times. CDR3 sequence (DNA): TGTGCCAGCAGACTAGCCGGCGTGGATGAGCAGTTCTTC. It encodes CASRLAGVDEQFF. This sequence joins TRBV27 and TRBJ2-1; D perhaps matches TRBD2 (6 bases). The CDR3 consists of 13 residues. The V end was cut by 6 bases, the J end by 8 bases, with 14 bases between. Looked up from germline, CDR1 is MNHEY and CDR2 is SMNVEV (reference sequence).

In its sample, this clonotype was seen a few times. V usage is TRBV7-9 and J usage is TRBJ2-1; TRBD2 matches at 8 bases. From germline, CDR1 is SEHNR and CDR2 FQNEAQ (reference sequence). The CDR3 contains 17 residues. The J segment lost 5 bases and the V segment lost 4 bases, leaving 13 bases of the junction unmatched. CDR3 DNA sequence: TGTGCCAGCAGCTCCGACAAGCGAGCGGGGGCGGACAATGAGCAGTTCTTC. This sequence encodes CASSSDKRAGADNEQFF.

The sample holds a few counts of this clonotype. The V gene is TRBV18, the J gene TRBJ2-7; D tentatively fits TRBD1 or TRBD2 (5 bases each). Trimming removed 2 bases at V and 2 bases at J, with 10 bases between. Per germline, CDR1 KGHSH and CDR2 LQKENI. The CDR3 consists of 14 residues. CDR3 in amino acids: CASSPVGDTYEQYF. The CDR3 DNA is TGTGCCAGCTCACCAGTGGGGGATACCTACGAGCAGTACTTC.

This clonotype was counted at least ten times. The chain employs TRBV6-1 and TRBJ1-1; D unclear. This CDR3 region has 14 residues. The germline V gene has CDR1 MNHNS and CDR2 SASEGT. Trimming removed 7 bases at V and 1 base at J, with 13 bases between. CDR3 protein: CASIARPTNTEAFF. CDR3 sequence (DNA): TGTGCCAGCATCGCACGACCGACGAACACTGAAGCTTTCTTT.

This chain joins TRBV9 and TRBJ2-7; TRBD1 agrees at 7 bases. The CDR3 is made up of 14 amino acids. With V trimmed by 3 bases and J by 0 bases, 3 bases remained unmatched. Germline V gene lookup returns CDR1 SGDLS and CDR2 YYNGEE. CDR3 nucleotides: TGTGCCAGCAGCGAAGGACAGGTCTCCTACGAGCAGTACTTC. Its translation: CASSEGQVSYEQYF.

This clonotype has ten or more counts. The chain joins TRBV6-9 to TRBJ2-3; TRBD2 matches at 9 bases. There are 17 residues in the CDR3. Germline V gene lookup returns CDR1 MNHGY and CDR2 SVAAGI. The J segment lost 2 bases and the V segment lost 3 bases, leaving 9 bases of the junction unmatched. The CDR3 spells CASSYPVAGAHTDTQYF. The CDR3 DNA is TGTGCCAGCAGTTACCCCGTAGCGGGGGCCCACACAGATACGCAGTATTTT.